This T cell receptor beta chain was profiled in a study of OX40 agonist ivuxolimab in advanced cancers. Study-level findings and limits: No determination was made of the antigen specificity of the expanded peripheral T cells. More expanded clones were found, on average, in CD8+ than in CD4+ T cells. At 0.1 to 3.0 mg/kg and by week 6, clonal expansion occurred in CD4+ and CD8+ blood T cells. The 0.1-3.0 mg/kg partial responders had among the lowest clonal expansion.

Measured with immunoSEQ multiplex PCR; TCRdb has only the in-frame clones, and not every one. The repertoire has 50,000 to 70,000 clones, 85% to 90% of them found once; the top ten carry 14%. The CDR3 consists of 15 residues. The trim removed 2 bases at V and 6 bases at J, leaving 10 bases unmatched. CDR1 SGHAT and CDR2 FQNNGV come from the germline V gene. Concerning this clone itself: Its specificity is not known.

The specimen was CD4+ or CD8+ T cells sorted from blood, collected in a trial of the OX40 agonist ivuxolimab. The receptor was isolated from an adult with an advanced solid tumor such as melanoma, head and neck, liver or kidney cancer. This chain uses TRBV11-2 with TRBJ2-7, with 7 bases matching TRBD1. CDR3 amino acids: CASSLLQGERGEQYF. In DNA, the CDR3 is TGTGCCAGCAGCTTACTCCAGGGGGAAAGGGGCGAGCAGTACTTC. Full variable domain (missing parts from reference TRBV11-2 and TRBJ2-7): EAGVAQSPRYKIIEKRQSVAFWCNPISGHATLYWYQQILGQGPKLLIQFQNNGVVDDSQLPKDRFSAERLKGVDSTLKIQPAKLEDSAVYLCASSLLQGERGEQYFGPGTRLTVT.